The present T cell receptor beta chain was sequenced within a study of control samples from healthy donors and cancer patients. TCRdb's copy holds only in-frame clones and misses some; the assay was immunoSEQ multiplex PCR. The sample lists roughly 120,000 clones, about 95% occurring once. Germline CDR1 reads GTSNPN; CDR2 reads SVGIG (reference sequence). The V end was cut by 0 bases, the J end by 5 bases, with 7 bases between. The CDR3 covers 13 residues. A remark on this clone: The identical CDR3 is also encoded by other nucleotide sequences in the sample.

This TCR derives from a young man in good health. The specimen was blood. This chain links TRBV30 with TRBJ1-4, with D uncertain. CDR3 DNA: TGTGCCTGGAGTGTACGGCCGAATGAAAAACTGTTTTTT. Encoded protein: CAWSVRPNEKLFF. Filled out from reference TRBV30 and TRBJ1-4, the complete variable domain reads SQTIHQWPATLVQPVGSPLSLECTVEGTSNPNLYWYRQAAGRGLQLLFYSVGIGQISSEVPQNLSASRPQDRQFILSSKKLLLSDSGFYLCAWSVRPNEKLFFGSGTQLSVL.